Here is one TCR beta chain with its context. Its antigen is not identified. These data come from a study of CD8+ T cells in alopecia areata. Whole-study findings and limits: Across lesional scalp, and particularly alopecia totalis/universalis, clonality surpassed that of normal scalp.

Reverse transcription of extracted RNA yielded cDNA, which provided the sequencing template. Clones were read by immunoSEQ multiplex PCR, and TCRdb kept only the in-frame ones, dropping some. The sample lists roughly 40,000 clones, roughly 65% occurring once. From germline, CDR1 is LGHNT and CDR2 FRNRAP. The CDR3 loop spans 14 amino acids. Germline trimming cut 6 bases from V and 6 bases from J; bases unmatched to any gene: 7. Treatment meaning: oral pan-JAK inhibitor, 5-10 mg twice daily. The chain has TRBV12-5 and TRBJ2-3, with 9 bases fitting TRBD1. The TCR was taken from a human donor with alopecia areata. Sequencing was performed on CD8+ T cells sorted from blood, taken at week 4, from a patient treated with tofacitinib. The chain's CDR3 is CASGPGQGTDTQYF. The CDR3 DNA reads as TGTGCTAGTGGACCGGGACAGGGTACCGATACGCAGTATTTT.